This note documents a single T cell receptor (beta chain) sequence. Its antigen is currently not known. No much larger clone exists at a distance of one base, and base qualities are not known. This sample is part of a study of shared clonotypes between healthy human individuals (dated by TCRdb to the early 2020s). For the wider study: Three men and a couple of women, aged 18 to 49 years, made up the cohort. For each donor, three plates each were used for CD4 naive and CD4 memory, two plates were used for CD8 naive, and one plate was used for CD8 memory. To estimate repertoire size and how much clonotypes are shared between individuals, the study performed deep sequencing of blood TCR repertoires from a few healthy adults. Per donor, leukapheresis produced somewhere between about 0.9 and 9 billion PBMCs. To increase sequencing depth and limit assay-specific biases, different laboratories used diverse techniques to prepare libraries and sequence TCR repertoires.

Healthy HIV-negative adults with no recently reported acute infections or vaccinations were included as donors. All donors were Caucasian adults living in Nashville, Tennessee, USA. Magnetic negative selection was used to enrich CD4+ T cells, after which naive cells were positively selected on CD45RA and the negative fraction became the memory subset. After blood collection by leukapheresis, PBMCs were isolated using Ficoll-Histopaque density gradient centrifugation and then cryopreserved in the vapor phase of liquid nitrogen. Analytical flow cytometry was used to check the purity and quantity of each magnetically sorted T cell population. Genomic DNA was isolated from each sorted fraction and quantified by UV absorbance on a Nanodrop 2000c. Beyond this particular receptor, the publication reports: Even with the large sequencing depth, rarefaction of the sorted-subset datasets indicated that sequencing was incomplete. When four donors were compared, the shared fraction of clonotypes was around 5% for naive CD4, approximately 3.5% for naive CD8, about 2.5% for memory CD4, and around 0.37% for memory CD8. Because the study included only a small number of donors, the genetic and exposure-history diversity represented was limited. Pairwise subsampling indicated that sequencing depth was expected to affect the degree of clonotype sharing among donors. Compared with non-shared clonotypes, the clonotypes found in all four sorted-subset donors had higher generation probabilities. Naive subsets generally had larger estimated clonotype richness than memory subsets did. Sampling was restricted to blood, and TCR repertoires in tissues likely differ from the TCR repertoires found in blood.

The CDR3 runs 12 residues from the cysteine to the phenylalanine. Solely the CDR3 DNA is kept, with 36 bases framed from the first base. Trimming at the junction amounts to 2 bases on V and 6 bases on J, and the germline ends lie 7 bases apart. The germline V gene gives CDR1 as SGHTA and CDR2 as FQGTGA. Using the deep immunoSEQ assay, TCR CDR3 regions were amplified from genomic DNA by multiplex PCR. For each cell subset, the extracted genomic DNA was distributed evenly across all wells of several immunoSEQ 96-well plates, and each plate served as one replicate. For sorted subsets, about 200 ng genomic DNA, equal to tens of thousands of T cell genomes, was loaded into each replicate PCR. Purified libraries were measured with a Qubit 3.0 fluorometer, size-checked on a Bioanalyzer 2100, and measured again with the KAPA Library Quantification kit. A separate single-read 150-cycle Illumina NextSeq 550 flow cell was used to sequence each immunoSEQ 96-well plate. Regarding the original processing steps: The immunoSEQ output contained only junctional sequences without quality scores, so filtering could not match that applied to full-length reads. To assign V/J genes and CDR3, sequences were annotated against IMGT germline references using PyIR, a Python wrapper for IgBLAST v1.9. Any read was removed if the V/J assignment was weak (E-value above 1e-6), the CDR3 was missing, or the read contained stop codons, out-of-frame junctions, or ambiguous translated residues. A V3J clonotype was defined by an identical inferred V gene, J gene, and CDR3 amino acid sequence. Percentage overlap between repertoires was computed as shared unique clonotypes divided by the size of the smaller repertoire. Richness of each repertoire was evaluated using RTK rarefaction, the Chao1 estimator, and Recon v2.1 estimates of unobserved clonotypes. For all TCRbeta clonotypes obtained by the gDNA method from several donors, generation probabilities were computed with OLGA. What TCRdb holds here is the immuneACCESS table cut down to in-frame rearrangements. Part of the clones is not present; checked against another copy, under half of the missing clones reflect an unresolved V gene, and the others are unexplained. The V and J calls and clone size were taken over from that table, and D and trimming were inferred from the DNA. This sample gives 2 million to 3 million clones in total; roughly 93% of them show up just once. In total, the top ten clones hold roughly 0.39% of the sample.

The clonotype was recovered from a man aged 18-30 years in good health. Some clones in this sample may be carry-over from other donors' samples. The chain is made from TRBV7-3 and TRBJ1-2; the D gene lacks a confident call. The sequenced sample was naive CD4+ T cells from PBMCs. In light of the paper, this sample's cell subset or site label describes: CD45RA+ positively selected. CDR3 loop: CASSLFGNGYTF. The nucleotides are TGTGCCAGCAGCTTATTTGGAAATGGCTACACCTTC.